These 10 T cell receptor beta chains originate from one sample sequenced in a study of identifying expanded T cells in peripheral blood (dated by TCRdb to the late 2010s). The library was generated by the immunoSEQ multiplex PCR assay. TCRdb stores this immuneACCESS table with in-frame sequences only. Part of the clones is absent; in the studies checked, under half of the shortfall reflects unresolved V genes, and no reason is known for the rest. The sample data list 70,000 to 95,000 clones, and more than 70% of these were observed just once. The ten biggest clones cover approximately 3.9% of the sample. Material: blood. These receptors were obtained from a person between 18 and 69 years old in good health.

V and J are TRBV6-5 and TRBJ1-4, with TRBD1 identical over 9 bases. After removal of 6 bases from V and 3 bases from J, the junction contained 5 bases not matched to a gene. The CDR3 covers 15 residues. The germline V gene has CDR1 MNHEY and CDR2 SVGAGI. This CDR3 reads CASRDRGGPNEKLFF. For the CDR3, the DNA is TGTGCCAGCAGGGACAGGGGAGGACCTAATGAAAAACTGTTTTTT.

V is TRBV28 and J is TRBJ1-4; 7 bases are shared with TRBD1. The germline gives CDR1 MDHEN, CDR2 SYDVKM. Germline trimming cut 5 bases from V and 2 bases from J; bases unmatched to any gene: 5. The CDR3 has 15 residues. The CDR3 spells CASSVPGQTNEKLFF. In DNA form, the CDR3 reads TGTGCCAGCAGTGTCCCGGGACAGACTAATGAAAAACTGTTTTTT.

V usage is TRBV7-9 and J usage is TRBJ2-7, with unresolved D. The CDR3 sequence is 14 residues long. V gave up 5 bases and J gave up 3 bases, with 14 bases separating them. Germline V gene lookup returns CDR1 SEHNR and CDR2 FQNEAQ (reference sequence). The CDR3 DNA reads TGTGCCAGCAGCCCACTCCCAGAAAACTACGAGCAGTACTTC. Its translation is CASSPLPENYEQYF.

The CDR3 nucleotides read TGTGCCAGCAGTGTGTCCTACGAGCAGTACTTC. This codes for CASSVSYEQYF. This sequence joins TRBV6-1 and TRBJ2-7, with D hard to call. The CDR3 has 11 amino acids. Germline assignment: CDR1 MNHNS and CDR2 SASEGT. Trimming shortened V by 4 bases and J by 1 base, and 2 bases separated the two germline ends.

The chain has TRBV28 and TRBJ2-2; 16 nucleotides agree with TRBD2. This CDR3 region has 18 residues. V lost 3 bases and J lost 9; bases outside the gene matches: 10. Per the germline V gene, CDR1 is MDHEN and CDR2 is SYDVKM. The CDR3 spells CASSFLPGTSGRARELFF. DNA for the CDR3: TGTGCCAGCAGTTTCCTACCCGGGACTAGCGGGAGGGCCAGGGAGCTGTTTTTT.

The rearrangement links TRBV29-1 to TRBJ1-2; D gene uncertain. The V end lost 7 bases, the J end lost 6 bases, and 3 bases lay between the germline ends. The CDR3 is 8 amino acids. Per germline, CDR1 SQVTM and CDR2 ANQGSEA. The CDR3 spells CSADGYTF. CDR3 nucleotide sequence: TGCAGCGCGGATGGCTACACCTTC.

The J gene is TRBJ2-2, the V gene TRBV7-9; unclear D gene. The CDR3 covers 15 residues. CDR1 is SEHNR, CDR2 FQNEAQ, per germline (reference sequence). V was clipped by 5 bases and J by 6 bases, with 16 bases between them. For the CDR3, the DNA is TGTGCCAGCAGCCCGCCGACCCCTTGGGCCGGGGAGCTGTTTTTT. This sequence encodes CASSPPTPWAGELFF. Filled out from reference TRBV7-9 and TRBJ2-2, the complete variable domain reads DTGVSQNPRHKITKRGQNVTFRCDPISEHNRLYWYRQTLGQGPEFLTYFQNEAQLEKSRLLSDRFSAERPKGSFSTLEIQRTEQGDSAMYLCASSPPTPWAGELFFGEGSRLTVL.

CDR3 sequence reads: CASSTKPSAFPEQFF. The CDR3 coding sequence is TGTGCCAGTAGTACCAAACCAAGCGCCTTTCCTGAGCAGTTCTTC. The chain links TRBV19 to TRBJ2-1; D is unclear. The length of the CDR3 is 15 residues. Germline loops: CDR1 LNHDA, CDR2 SQIVND (reference sequence). V lost 4 bases and J 9 bases, leaving 19 bases between the germline ends.

The rearrangement links TRBV7-9 to TRBJ2-1, with no clear D. Trimming took 1 base from V and 8 from J, leaving 6 bases between them. Germline values: CDR1 SEHNR, CDR2 FQNEAQ (reference sequence). The CDR3 contains 12 residues. The CDR3 DNA sequence: TGTGCCAGCAGCTTAGATCCGCATGAGCAGTTCTTC. Encoded protein: CASSLDPHEQFF.

CDR3 nucleotides: TGTGCCAGCAGCCCCAAATCAAACACTGAAGCTTTCTTT. It specifies CASSPKSNTEAFF. This rearrangement joins TRBV5-4 to TRBJ1-1; D unclear. Germline-derived CDR1 and CDR2 are SGHNT and YYREEE (reference sequence). The CDR3 runs 13 residues. V was clipped by 4 bases and J by 2 bases, with 9 bases between them.